Sequencing of this T cell receptor beta chain was carried out in a study of blood T cell repertoires in COVID-19. Across the study: The study drew acute and convalescent COVID-19 samples from the United States, Italy and Spain.

In the original analysis: Cell counts per sample came from amplifying reference gene primers. Using immunoSEQ multiplex PCR, the repertoire was profiled, and TCRdb retains in-frame clones only, with some absent. V, J and clone size reflect that table, while D and trimming were determined from the DNA. The table lists some 160,000 clones, roughly four fifths of them singletons. This clonotype was obtained from an older man who had recovered from COVID-19. The source material was peripheral blood.

The CDR3 loop is CASSPTRLAGEVETQYF. CDR3 nucleotides: TGTGCCAGCAGTCCGACGCGGCTAGCGGGAGAGGTTGAGACCCAGTACTTC. This chain uses TRBV27 with TRBJ2-5; 10 bases are a match to TRBD2. The V segment lost 5 bases and the J segment 5 bases; nucleotides outside the gene matches: 14. This CDR3 region has 17 residues. Per the germline V gene, CDR1 is MNHEY and CDR2 is SMNVEV (reference sequence).